This TCR beta chain appears in the sequencing data of a study of blood T cell repertoires in COVID-19 (dated by TCRdb to the early 2020s). Regarding the study in general: Collaborator samples came from the United States, Italy and Spain and covered acute and convalescent phases of COVID-19. Sample metadata almost always included a de-identified subject ID, COVID-19 status, age in years and sex. Where HLA class I and class II types were available, the types were taken from metadata supplied by the sample provider, not from assay-based typing. The prospective study material was composed of cDNA or gDNA derived from T cells, B-cell-depleted T cells, or PBMCs. A freely available public database, intended as a resource for researchers studying the immune response to SARS-CoV-2, is where the repertoires were released. The samples were drawn from two sources: the first 160 participants of the ongoing ImmuneRACE study, and 1,000 to 1,500 subjects contributed by 6 global collaborators. Subjects who had been exposed to COVID-19, were actively infected with it, or had recovered from it provided the deeply sampled blood TCRbeta repertoires that made up the dataset. The research as a whole found: The amount of clinical and demographic metadata varied by source and participant and was provided uncurated.

Collaborating institutions collected whole blood in K2EDTA tubes following their own protocols. Collaborator samples were shipped for TCRbeta analysis as frozen whole blood, isolated PBMCs, or DNA extracted from either sample type. The germline V gene gives CDR1 as SGDLS and CDR2 as YYNGEE. V is trimmed back by 4 bases and J by 5 bases, and the junction contains 5 bases that no gene match accounts for. The CDR3 starts with the cysteine, ends with the phenylalanine, and has 15 residues. Only the CDR3 DNA is retained, 45 bases long and in frame from the first base. A word on this clone: Which antigen it targets is not known. Base qualities are not provided; no much larger clone lies one nucleotide away.

TCRbeta CDR3 regions were amplified from genomic DNA by means of the immunoSEQ Assay, a bias-controlled multiplex PCR. Per the authors' processing: The number of nucleated cells in each sample was estimated by amplification of reference gene primers within the assay. To quantify the absolute abundance of each unique TCRbeta CDR3 rearrangement, sequence reads were collapsed and filtered. For each sample, productive Simpson clonality was calculated as the square root of Simpson's diversity index over productive rearrangements. Sourced from immuneACCESS, this table was stored by TCRdb with only in-frame sequences that have V and J called. A share of the clones is absent; for the studies checked, an unresolved V gene accounts for under half, and the remainder has no known explanation. V, J and clone size reflect that table, while D and trimming were determined from the DNA. The sample table holds 270,000 or so clones, of which more than 80% were seen once. The ten largest clones take up under 3.5% of the sample.

In this chain, TRBV9 is recombined with TRBJ1-6; TRBD1 lines up with 8 middle nucleotides. This receptor was obtained from a woman aged 25 to 39 with active or convalescent COVID-19. The source material was peripheral blood. The CDR3: CASSSTGANNSPLHF. The nucleotide sequence reads TGTGCCAGCAGCTCGACAGGGGCGAATAATTCACCCCTCCACTTT.